The source of this T cell receptor (beta chain) is a study of glioma-infiltrating T cells. Trimming left V 6 bases short and J 2 bases short, with 13 bases between. The CDR3 spans 15 residues. Amplification of TCR alpha and beta CDR3 regions from RNA used iRepertoire nested multiplex PCR. Each CDR3 protein is one row after TCRdb ran MiXCR on the multiplex PCR reads. The table has 20,000 to 25,000 distinct CDR3 sequences, around 24% seen once. About this clonotype itself: The antigen is not known.

Study-level findings and limits: CDR3 overlap between tissue and blood was very small. Non-neoplastic patients had below-expected tissue-blood divergence, while all gliomas exceeded expectation.

What was sequenced was glioma tissue, nonneoplastic brain tissue, or PBMCs (not recorded which). V and J are TRBV12-3 or TRBV12-4 and TRBJ2-2, with D perhaps TRBD1 or TRBD2 (5 bases each). The clonotype originates from a human donor with low-grade glioma or glioblastoma, undergoing nonglioma brain surgery, or in good health (not recorded which). DNA of the CDR3: TGTGCCAGCAGACCTAGAGGGGATAACACCGGGGAGCTGTTTTTT. Its protein product is CASRPRGDNTGELFF.